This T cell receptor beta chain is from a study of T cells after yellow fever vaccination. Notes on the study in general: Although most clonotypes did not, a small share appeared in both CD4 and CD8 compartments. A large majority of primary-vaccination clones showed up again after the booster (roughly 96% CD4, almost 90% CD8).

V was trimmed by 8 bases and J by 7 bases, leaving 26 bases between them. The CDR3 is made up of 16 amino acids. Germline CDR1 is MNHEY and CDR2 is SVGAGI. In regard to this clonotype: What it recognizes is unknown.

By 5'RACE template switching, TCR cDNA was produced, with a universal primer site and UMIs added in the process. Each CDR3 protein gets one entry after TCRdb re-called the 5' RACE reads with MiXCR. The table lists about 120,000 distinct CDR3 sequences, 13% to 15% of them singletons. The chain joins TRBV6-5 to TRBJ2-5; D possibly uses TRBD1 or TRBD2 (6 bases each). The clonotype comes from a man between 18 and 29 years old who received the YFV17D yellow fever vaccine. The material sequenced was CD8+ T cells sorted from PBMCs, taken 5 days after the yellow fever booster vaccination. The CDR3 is CASQELRGGTRGTQYF. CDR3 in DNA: TGTGCCAGCCAAGAACTAAGAGGGGGGACCCGAGGGACCCAGTACTTC.